This entry lists 14 T cell receptor beta chains sequenced from one sample in a study of graft-versus-host responses after intestinal transplantation. Produced via immunoSEQ multiplex PCR; TCRdb's table is partial and in-frame only. The sample lists 13,000 to 15,000 clones; 25% to 40% were seen once. Responders (around 200,000, CFSE-labeled) were co-plated with around 200,000 irradiated, violet-dye-labeled stimulators. The sequenced sample was alloreactive CD8+ T cells from a mixed lymphocyte reaction culture, obtained before intestinal transplant. Noted subset: CFSE-low proliferating T cells sorted from approximately six-day pre-transplant mixed lymphocyte reaction (GvH or HvG direction). The source of these receptors is a human patient who received an intestinal transplant.

The chain recombines TRBV7-6 with TRBJ2-2; 14 bases align to TRBD2. Germline values: CDR1 SGHVS, CDR2 FNYEAQ. The junction had 6 bases not matched to a gene; V was cut back by 5 bases and J by 4 bases. The CDR3 extends over 17 amino acids. The CDR3 protein is CASSIRLAGGLTGELFF. The CDR3 DNA follows: TGTGCCAGCAGCATACGACTAGCGGGGGGGCTCACCGGGGAGCTGTTTTTT.

This clone was counted only a few times. This chain uses TRBV19 with TRBJ1-1, with 10 bases fitting TRBD1. The CDR3 extends over 15 amino acids. The J segment lost 10 bases and the V segment lost 6 bases, leaving 14 bases of the junction unmatched. Germline V gene data show CDR1 as LNHDA and CDR2 as SQIVND (reference sequence). The CDR3 spells CASREVGTGENRAFF. The CDR3 bases are TGTGCCAGTAGGGAGGTGGGGACAGGGGAGAATCGAGCTTTCTTT.

This chain joins TRBV10-2 and TRBJ2-5, with TRBD1 matching over 8 bases. Germline loops: CDR1 WSHSY, CDR2 SAAADI. J gave up 4 bases and V 0 bases, and 4 bases lay outside the gene matches. The length of the CDR3 is 15 residues. The CDR3 nucleotides read TGCGCCAGCAGTGAGTCTGGACAGGGCGGAGAGACCCAGTACTTC. It yields the protein CASSESGQGGETQYF.

The V and J genes are TRBV19 and TRBJ1-4; D perhaps matches TRBD1 (5 bases). The CDR3 runs to 16 residues. Trimming took off 0 bases at V and 7 bases at J, with 15 bases between the two ends. CDR1 and CDR2 (germline): LNHDA, SQIVND (reference sequence). This CDR3 is CASSIDEPGRGEKLFF. The CDR3 DNA sequence: TGTGCCAGTAGTATAGATGAGCCAGGGCGGGGTGAAAAACTGTTTTTT.

This clone turned up a few times. The genes are TRBV4-3 and TRBJ2-7; a weak D match, TRBD1 (6 bases). The CDR3 contains 15 residues. The germline CDR1 and CDR2 sequences are LGHNA and YSLEER. Between the trimmed V and J ends, which lost 3 bases and 2 bases, there was a span of 14 bases. CDR3 region: CASSQATGFAYEQYF. CDR3 coding DNA: TGCGCCAGCAGCCAGGCCACAGGGTTCGCCTACGAGCAGTACTTC.

This clone has only a few counts. The chain uses TRBV7-9 and TRBJ2-5, with D maybe TRBD2 (6 bases). CDR1 is SEHNR and CDR2 is FQNEAQ in the germline V gene (reference sequence). The ends were cut back, 9 bases at V and 2 bases at J, with 10 bases in the middle. The CDR3 is made up of 12 amino acids. The CDR3, as DNA: TGTGCCAGTCAGACTAGACAAGAGACCCAGTACTTC. Translation: CASQTRQETQYF.

By share of the sample, this clone is medium-sized. The gene calls are TRBV21-1 and TRBJ2-7; the tabulated D call, TRBD1, remains unverified against the DNA. TRBV21-1 is a listed pseudogene. The CDR3 covers 17 residues. The CDR3 region is CASSKALSRQGYYEQYF. CDR3 in DNA: TGTGCCAGCAGCAAAGCGCTGTCGAGACAGGGCTACTACGAGCAGTACTTC.

This clone came up once. The chain couples TRBV29-1 to TRBJ1-1; D remains unclear. Germline loops: CDR1 SQVTM, CDR2 ANQGSEA. The CDR3 consists of 11 residues. The ends were cut back, 6 bases at V and 10 bases at J, with 15 bases in the middle. In DNA, the CDR3 is TGCAGCGTCCAGCCGGGGAGTGGAGCTTTCTTT. As protein: CSVQPGSGAFF.

V usage is TRBV9 and J usage is TRBJ2-3; the match to TRBD2 covers 7 bases. The CDR3 covers 15 residues. CDR1 is SGDLS and CDR2 is YYNGEE in the germline V gene. V gave up 3 bases and J gave up 2 bases; unmatched junction bases: 6. CDR3 protein: CASSGAGGFTDTQYF. DNA for the CDR3: TGTGCCAGCAGCGGGGCCGGGGGGTTCACAGATACGCAGTATTTT.

The V gene is TRBV30, the J gene TRBJ1-1; D is ambiguous. V was clipped by 0 bases and J by 4 bases, with 15 bases between them. Germline loops: CDR1 GTSNPN, CDR2 SVGIG (reference sequence). This CDR3 contains 15 residues. CDR3 sequence: CAWSVLPVAGTEAFF. The CDR3 nucleotides read TGTGCCTGGAGTGTACTTCCGGTCGCAGGCACTGAAGCTTTCTTT. Supplemented by reference TRBV30 and TRBJ1-1, the full variable domain reads SQTIHQWPATLVQPVGSPLSLECTVEGTSNPNLYWYRQAAGRGLQLLFYSVGIGQISSEVPQNLSASRPQDRQFILSSKKLLLSDSGFYLCAWSVLPVAGTEAFFGQGTRLTVV.

This clone has a handful of counts. V usage is TRBV6-5 and J usage is TRBJ2-7; TRBD1 matches 7 bases. Germline CDR1 MNHEY, CDR2 SVGAGI. There are 15 residues in the CDR3. The junction had 14 bases not matched to a gene; V was cut back by 6 bases and J by 6 bases. The CDR3: CASSPDQGVVSEQYF. The CDR3 coding sequence is TGTGCCAGCAGCCCCGACCAGGGGGTCGTGAGCGAGCAGTACTTC.

This chain connects TRBV19 to TRBJ1-1, with 11 positions matching TRBD1. The CDR3 covers 12 residues. CDR1 and CDR2 from the germline V gene are LNHDA and SQIVND (reference sequence). Trimming removed 10 bases from V and 5 bases from J; junction bases left unmatched: 3. CDR3 residues: CATRDRGTEAFF. In nucleotides, the CDR3 is TGTGCCACTCGGGACAGGGGGACTGAAGCTTTCTTT.

This clone was seen more than once but under ten times. J is TRBJ2-3 and V is TRBV27; TRBD2 matches at 8 bases. V lost 6 bases, J lost 3 bases, and 5 bases stayed unmatched. There are 14 residues in the CDR3. Germline V lookup: CDR1 MNHEY, CDR2 SMNVEV (reference sequence). CDR3 DNA sequence: TGTGCCAGCAGCGGGGGGGCCGGGACAGATACGCAGTATTTT. This codes for CASSGGAGTDTQYF.

This clone counts as medium-sized. The rearrangement links TRBV4-1 to TRBJ1-2, with 11 positions matching TRBD1. Germline V gives CDR1 MGHRA, CDR2 YSYEKL. The CDR3 sequence is 13 residues long. J lost 8 bases, V lost 7 bases, and 6 bases had no gene match. CDR3 bases: TGCGCCAGCACCGGACAGGGGGCCTTGGGCTACACCTTC. Encoded protein: CASTGQGALGYTF.